The present entry profiles one T cell receptor beta chain with its context. Antigen specificity is unknown. Only in-frame clones appear in the TCRdb table, and some are missing; sequencing was by immunoSEQ multiplex PCR. The sample includes just under 85,000 clones, approximately 90% of them seen just once. This sample was included in a study of graft-versus-host responses after intestinal transplantation. The overall study: The transplants performed in recipients were multivisceral, liver-intestinal, or isolated intestinal. All recipients were given anti-thymocyte globulin induction, and tacrolimus and steroids were then administered for about three years.

CDR3 length equals 11 residues. The V end lost 1 base, the J end lost 8 bases, and 7 bases lay between the germline ends. Germline V gives CDR1 SGHNT, CDR2 YYREEE (reference sequence). Study-level results: Researchers found peak circulating GvH clone levels linked to early post-transplant HvG declines. Some GvH clones were seen earlier in gut or blood, suggesting intestinal origin.

Material: unstimulated CD8+ T cells sorted from spleen or lymph node cells, obtained before transplant. The clonotype comes from a human donor who was the organ donor for an intestinal transplant. The V and J genes are TRBV5-4 and TRBJ2-7; D possibly corresponds to TRBD2 (6 bases). CDR3 protein: CASSLSGQQYF. The DNA for the CDR3 is TGTGCCAGCAGCTTGAGCGGGCAGCAGTACTTC.